These T cell receptor beta chains were read from a single sample in a study of T-cell memory formation after mild COVID-19. Each CDR3 protein is one row after TCRdb ran MiXCR on the 5' RACE reads. This sample has about 88,000 distinct CDR3 sequences; roughly 25% occur once, and the top ten carry under 50%. The sample taken for sequencing was PBMCs or a T cell subset sorted from them (not recorded which). These receptors were obtained from a man between 18 and 29 years old who had mild COVID-19 (a few samples of this study predate the infection). Cell type and time point are not known. Each CDR3 is given with its conserved first and last residue. Each record gives: clone size, D gene, J gene, V gene, CDR3 DNA, CDR3 protein. The D gene is left open where the match is weak. Clone size is given for some rows only: seen once, a few or many times, or a class if the clone is expanded.

few TRBD1 TRBJ1-6 TRBV10-2 TGCGCCAGCAGTGAACGACAGGGCTATTCACCCCTCCACTTT CASSERQGYSPLHF
- - TRBJ1-1 TRBV7-9 TGTGCCAGCAGCTTATTCAGGGGCCCGAACACTGAAGCTTTCTTT CASSLFRGPNTEAFF
- - TRBJ1-1 TRBV6-5 TGTGCCAGCAGTTACTCGGAGGGTGAAGCTTTCTTT CASSYSEGEAFF
- TRBD1 TRBJ2-1 TRBV28 TGTGCCACCTGGGGGGAGTTGACAGGGGCCTCCTACTACAATGAGCAGTTCTTC CATWGELTGASYYNEQFF
- - TRBJ1-4 TRBV9 TGTGCCAGCAGCGCAAACCCCGAAAAACTGTTTTTT CASSANPEKLFF
few - TRBJ2-3 TRBV11-3 TGTGCCAGCGGGACCGAAAGCACAGATACGCAGTATTTT CASGTESTDTQYF
- - TRBJ1-2 TRBV7-9 TGTGCCAGCAGGGCAGACAGGCTCTATGGCTACACCTTC CASRADRLYGYTF
few - TRBJ2-2 TRBV7-2 TGTGCCAGCAGCTCCAGACTAGCCGGGGAGCTGTTTTTT CASSSRLAGELFF
- - TRBJ2-5 TRBV19 TGTGCCAGTAGTATCCGGGAGACCCAGTACTTC CASSIRETQYF
- - TRBJ2-7 TRBV11-2 TGTGCCAGCAGCTTAGATCTAACAGCCACCACCTACGAGCAGTACTTC CASSLDLTATTYEQYF
few - TRBJ1-1 TRBV28 TGTGCCAGCAGTTTTTGGTCGGGCAGCACTGAAGCTTTCTTT CASSFWSGSTEAFF
few TRBD1 TRBJ2-7 TRBV6-5 TGTGCCAGCAGTTACGGGGACAGCTCCTACGAGCAGTACTTC CASSYGDSSYEQYF
few - TRBJ2-3 TRBV9 TGTGCCAGCCAAGAGGGTTCGACAGGCGCTAGCACAGATACGCAGTATTTT CASQEGSTGASTDTQYF
- - TRBJ2-3 TRBV5-1 TGCGCCAGTCTAATGGGTCATACGCAGTATTTT CASLMGHTQYF
few - TRBJ2-3 TRBV7-9 TGTGCCAGCAGCTTAGTGCAGCGGCAGGGAGATACGCAGTATTTT CASSLVQRQGDTQYF
- - TRBJ1-2 TRBV2 TGTGCCAGCAGTGAAGCTAAACGGAACTATGGCTACACCTTC CASSEAKRNYGYTF
- TRBD1 TRBJ1-2 TRBV4-1 TGCGCCAGCAGGCAAGGAGAGGGACAGGGCCATGGCTACACCTTC CASRQGEGQGHGYTF
few - TRBJ2-7 TRBV29-1 TGCAGCGTTGTTATAGGAGGATTATCCTACGAGCAGTACTTC CSVVIGGLSYEQYF
- - TRBJ1-2 TRBV29-1 TGCAGCGTTGCGGGGGGAACCTATGGCTACACCTTC CSVAGGTYGYTF
few TRBD2 TRBJ2-2 TRBV5-6 TGTGCCAGCAGCTTGGCCCTAGCGGGGGCGAACACCGGGGAGCTGTTTTTT CASSLALAGANTGELFF
- TRBD2 TRBJ2-6 TRBV28 TGTGCCAGCAGTTTATGGGGAGGGACTGGGGCCAACGTCCTGACTTTC CASSLWGGTGANVLTF
- - TRBJ2-1 TRBV5-1 TGCGCCAGCAGCTTGGCCCCGGACAATGAGCAGTTCTTC CASSLAPDNEQFF
- TRBD1 TRBJ2-1 TRBV7-2 TGTGCCAGCAGCTCCCCGGGACAGGGCAATGAGCAGTTCTTC CASSSPGQGNEQFF
- - TRBJ2-1 TRBV9 TGTGCCAGCAGCGTAAATTCCGGGGGCCCGAACAATGAGCAGTTCTTC CASSVNSGGPNNEQFF
- - TRBJ1-3 TRBV28 TGTGCCAGCACCATTACCGGGACTGGAAACACCATATATTTT CASTITGTGNTIYF
- TRBD2 TRBJ2-7 TRBV5-1 TGCGCCAGCTCACTAGCGGGGGTCTCCTACGAGCAGTACTTC CASSLAGVSYEQYF
- - TRBJ1-5 TRBV7-6 TGTGCCAGCAGCTTAGATTCTGGAGATAGCAATCAGCCCCAGCATTTT CASSLDSGDSNQPQHF
- TRBD2 TRBJ2-1 TRBV4-1 TGCGCCAGCAGCCAAGAGCGGGGGAATGAGCAGTTCTTC CASSQERGNEQFF
few - TRBJ1-1 TRBV10-3 TGTGCCATCAGTGGGAACGGGCGGCTGAACACTGAAGCTTTCTTT CAISGNGRLNTEAFF
- - TRBJ1-5 TRBV24-1 TGTGCCACCAGTGATACGGGCAATCAGCCCCAGCATTTT CATSDTGNQPQHF
- - TRBJ2-7 TRBV7-3 TGTGCCAGCACTCGACCTCAGACCGAGCAGTACTTC CASTRPQTEQYF
- - TRBJ1-2 TRBV3-1 TGTGCCAGCAGCGACGGACTGATTATTGCCTCTTCTGGCTACACCTTC CASSDGLIIASSGYTF
few TRBD2 TRBJ2-1 TRBV7-9 TGTGCCAGCAGCTTCGGGGGGGAGCAGTTCTTC CASSFGGEQFF
- TRBD1 TRBJ2-3 TRBV6-5 TGTGCCAGCAGTCCACCCGGACAGGGGGGCACAGATACGCAGTATTTT CASSPPGQGGTDTQYF
- - TRBJ2-7 TRBV20-1 TGCAGTGCTCGGGACACCATGGGAGGCCACGAGCAGTACTTC CSARDTMGGHEQYF
- - TRBJ2-3 TRBV20-1 TGCAGTGCTAGGGGGGGATTCACAGATACGCAGTATTTT CSARGGFTDTQYF
- TRBD2 TRBJ2-3 TRBV7-6 TGTGCCAGCCGGAGGACTAGCGGAGAGACAGATACGCAGTATTTT CASRRTSGETDTQYF
- TRBD1 TRBJ1-1 TRBV28 TGTGCCAGCCGGGACAGGAACACTGAAGCTTTCTTT CASRDRNTEAFF
- TRBD1 TRBJ2-1 TRBV3-1 TGTGCCAGCAGCCACCCGATCCAGGGGGACAATGAGCAGTTCTTC CASSHPIQGDNEQFF
- - TRBJ1-4 TRBV29-1 TGCAGCGTTGATGCGGGTCCCGGTGAAAAACTGTTTTTT CSVDAGPGEKLFF
- - TRBJ1-2 TRBV4-1 TGCGCCAGCAGCCGCCTGACAGACGCCAACTATGGCTACACCTTC CASSRLTDANYGYTF
many - TRBJ1-1 TRBV7-6 TGTGCCAGCAGACAAACCGGGTACACTGAAGCTTTCTTT CASRQTGYTEAFF
few TRBD1 TRBJ1-2 TRBV6-5 TGTGCCAGCAGCCTCCAGGGGGGGGGCTCTGGCTACACCTTC CASSLQGGGSGYTF
few TRBD1 TRBJ2-5 TRBV12-3/TRBV12-4 TGTGCCAGCAGTCCGACAGGGTACGGGGAGACCCAGTACTTC CASSPTGYGETQYF
- - TRBJ1-5 TRBV27 TGTGCCAGCAGTTTTTGGGGGGCGAGCAATCAGCCCCAGCATTTT CASSFWGASNQPQHF
many - TRBJ2-2 TRBV14 TGTGCCAGCAGCCAAGAGTCGGCAGTTACCGGGGAGCTGTTTTTT CASSQESAVTGELFF
once - TRBJ2-7 TRBV20-1 TGCAGTGCTAGGGCAGTTTCCTACGAGCAGTACTTC CSARAVSYEQYF
- - TRBJ2-5 TRBV4-3 - CASSQDSGQAQETQYF